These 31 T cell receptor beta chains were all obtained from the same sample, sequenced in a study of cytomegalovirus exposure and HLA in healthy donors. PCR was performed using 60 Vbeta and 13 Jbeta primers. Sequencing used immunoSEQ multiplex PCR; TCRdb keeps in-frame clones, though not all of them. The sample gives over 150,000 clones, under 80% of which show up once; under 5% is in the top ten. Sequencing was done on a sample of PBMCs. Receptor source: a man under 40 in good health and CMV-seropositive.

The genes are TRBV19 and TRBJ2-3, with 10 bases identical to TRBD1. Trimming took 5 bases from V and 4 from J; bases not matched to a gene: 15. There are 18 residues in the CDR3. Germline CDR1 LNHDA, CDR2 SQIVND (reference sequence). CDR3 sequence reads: CASSAFLIWTGGPDTQYF. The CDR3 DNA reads TGTGCCAGTAGTGCTTTCCTTATATGGACAGGGGGTCCAGATACGCAGTATTTT.

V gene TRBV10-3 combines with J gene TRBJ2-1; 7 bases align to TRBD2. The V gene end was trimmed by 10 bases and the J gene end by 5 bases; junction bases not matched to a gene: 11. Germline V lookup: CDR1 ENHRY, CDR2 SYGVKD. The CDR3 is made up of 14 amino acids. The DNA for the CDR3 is TGTGCCACCACCTGGGGGGGGTCCGACAATGAGCAGTTCTTC. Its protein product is CATTWGGSDNEQFF.

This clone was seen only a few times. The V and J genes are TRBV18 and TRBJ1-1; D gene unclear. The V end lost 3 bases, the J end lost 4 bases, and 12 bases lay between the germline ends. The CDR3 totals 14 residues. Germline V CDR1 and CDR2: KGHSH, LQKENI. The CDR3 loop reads CASSPTTVGTEAFF. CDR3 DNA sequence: TGTGCCAGCTCACCTACAACAGTCGGCACTGAAGCTTTCTTT.

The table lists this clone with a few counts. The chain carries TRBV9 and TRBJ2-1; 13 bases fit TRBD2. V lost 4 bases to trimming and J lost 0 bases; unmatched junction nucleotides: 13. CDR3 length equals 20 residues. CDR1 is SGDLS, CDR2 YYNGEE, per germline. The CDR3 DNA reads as TGTGCCAGCAGCTATCCCGGGACTAGCGGGGTTTTGAGCTCCTACAATGAGCAGTTCTTC. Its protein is CASSYPGTSGVLSSYNEQFF. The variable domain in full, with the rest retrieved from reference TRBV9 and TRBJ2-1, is DSGVTQTPKHLITATGQRVTLRCSPRSGDLSVYWYQQSLDQGLQFLIQYYNGEERAKGNILERFSAQQFPDLHSELNLSSLELGDSALYFCASSYPGTSGVLSSYNEQFFGPGTRLTVL.

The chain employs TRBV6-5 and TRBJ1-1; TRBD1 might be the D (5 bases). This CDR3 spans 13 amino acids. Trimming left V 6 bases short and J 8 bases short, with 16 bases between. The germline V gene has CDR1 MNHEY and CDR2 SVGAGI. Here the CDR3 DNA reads TGTGCCAGCAGCCCCGGTAGGGGAGGGGAAGCTTTCTTT. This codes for CASSPGRGGEAFF.

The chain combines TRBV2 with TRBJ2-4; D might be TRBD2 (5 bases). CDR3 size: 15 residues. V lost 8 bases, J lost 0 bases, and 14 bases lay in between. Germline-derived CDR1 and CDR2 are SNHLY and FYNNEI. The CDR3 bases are TGTGCCAGCTTAAACCCTACTAGAGCCAAAAACATTCAGTACTTC. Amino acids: CASLNPTRAKNIQYF.

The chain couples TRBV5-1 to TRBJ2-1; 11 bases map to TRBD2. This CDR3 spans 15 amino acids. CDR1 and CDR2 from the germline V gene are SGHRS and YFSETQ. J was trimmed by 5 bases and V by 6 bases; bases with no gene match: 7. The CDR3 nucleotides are TGCGCCAGCAAGGGGATGGGACTAGCGGACAATGAGCAGTTCTTC. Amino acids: CASKGMGLADNEQFF.

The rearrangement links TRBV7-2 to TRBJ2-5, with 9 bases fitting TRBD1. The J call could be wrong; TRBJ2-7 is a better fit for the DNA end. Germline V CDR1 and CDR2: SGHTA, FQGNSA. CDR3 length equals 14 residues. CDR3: CASSLVGQGAEQYF. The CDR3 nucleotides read TGTGCCAGCAGCTTAGTGGGACAGGGCGCCGAGCAGTACTTC.

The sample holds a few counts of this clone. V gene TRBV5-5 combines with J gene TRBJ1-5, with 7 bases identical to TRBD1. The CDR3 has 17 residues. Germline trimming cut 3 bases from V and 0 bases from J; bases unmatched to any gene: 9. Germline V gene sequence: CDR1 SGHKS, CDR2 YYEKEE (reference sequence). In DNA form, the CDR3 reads TGTGCCAGCAGCTCCCGCCGGACAGGCCCTAGCAATCAGCCCCAGCATTTT. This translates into CASSSRRTGPSNQPQHF.

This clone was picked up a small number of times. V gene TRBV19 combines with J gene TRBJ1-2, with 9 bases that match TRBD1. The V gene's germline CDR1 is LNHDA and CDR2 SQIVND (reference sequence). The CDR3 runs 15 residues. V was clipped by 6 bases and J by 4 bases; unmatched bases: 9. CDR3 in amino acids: CASRSQQGAVYGYTF. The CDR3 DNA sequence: TGTGCCAGTAGGTCCCAACAGGGGGCCGTCTATGGCTACACCTTC.

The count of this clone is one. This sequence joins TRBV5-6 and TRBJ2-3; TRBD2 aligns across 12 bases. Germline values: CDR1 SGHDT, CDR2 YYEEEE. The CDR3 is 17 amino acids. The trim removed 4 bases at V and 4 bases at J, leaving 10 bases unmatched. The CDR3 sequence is CASSQASSGRVSDTQYF. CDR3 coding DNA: TGTGCCAGCAGCCAGGCCTCTAGCGGGAGGGTCTCAGATACGCAGTATTTT.

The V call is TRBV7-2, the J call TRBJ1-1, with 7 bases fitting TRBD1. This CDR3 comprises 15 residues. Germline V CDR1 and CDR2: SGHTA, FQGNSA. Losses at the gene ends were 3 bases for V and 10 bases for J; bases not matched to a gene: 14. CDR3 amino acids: CASSFTDRAGVLAFF. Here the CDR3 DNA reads TGTGCCAGCAGCTTTACTGACAGGGCAGGTGTTTTAGCTTTCTTT.

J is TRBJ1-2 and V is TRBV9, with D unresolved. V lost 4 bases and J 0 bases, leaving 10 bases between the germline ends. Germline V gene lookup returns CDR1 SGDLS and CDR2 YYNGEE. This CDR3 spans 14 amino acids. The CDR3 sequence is CASSPVPANYGYTF. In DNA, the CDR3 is TGTGCCAGCAGCCCTGTTCCTGCTAACTATGGCTACACCTTC.

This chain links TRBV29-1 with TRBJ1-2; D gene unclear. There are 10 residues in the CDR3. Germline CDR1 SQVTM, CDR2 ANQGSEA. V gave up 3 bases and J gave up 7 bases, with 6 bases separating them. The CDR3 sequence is CSVEGPGYTF. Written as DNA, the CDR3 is TGCAGCGTTGAGGGCCCTGGCTACACCTTC.

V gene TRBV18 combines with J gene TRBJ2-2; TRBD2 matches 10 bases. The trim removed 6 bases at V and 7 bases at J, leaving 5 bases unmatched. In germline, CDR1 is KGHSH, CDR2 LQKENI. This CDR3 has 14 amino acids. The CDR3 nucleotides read TGTGCCAGCTCGGCTAGCGGGAGAGACGGGGAGCTGTTTTTT. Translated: CASSASGRDGELFF.

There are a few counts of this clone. This CDR3 reads CASTVGGSRADTQYF. The CDR3 nucleotides read TGTGCCAGCACCGTGGGAGGGTCGAGGGCCGATACGCAGTATTTT. The genes are TRBV9 and TRBJ2-3; 7 bases are a match to TRBD2. Germline CDR1 is SGDLS and CDR2 is YYNGEE. The trim removed 6 bases at V and 6 bases at J, leaving 13 bases unmatched. This CDR3 spans 15 amino acids.

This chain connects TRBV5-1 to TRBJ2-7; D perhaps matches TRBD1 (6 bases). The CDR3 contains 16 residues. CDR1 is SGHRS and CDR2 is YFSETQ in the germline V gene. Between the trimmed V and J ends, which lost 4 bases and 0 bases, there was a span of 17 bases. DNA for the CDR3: TGCGCCAGCAGCCCCTACCTGACAGGAGGCTCCTACGAGCAGTACTTC. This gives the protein CASSPYLTGGSYEQYF.

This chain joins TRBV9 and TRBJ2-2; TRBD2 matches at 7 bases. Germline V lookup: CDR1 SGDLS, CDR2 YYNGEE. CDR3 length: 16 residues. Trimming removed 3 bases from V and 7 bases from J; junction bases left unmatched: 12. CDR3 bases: TGTGCCAGCAGCGCCAGCGGTTTGCGGGAGAACGGGGAGCTGTTTTTT. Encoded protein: CASSASGLRENGELFF.

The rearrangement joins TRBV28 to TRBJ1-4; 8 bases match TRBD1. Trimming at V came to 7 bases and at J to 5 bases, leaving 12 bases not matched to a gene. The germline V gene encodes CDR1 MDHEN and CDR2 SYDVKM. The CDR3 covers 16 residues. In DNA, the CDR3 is TGTGCCAGCACCCCTTCCGGACAGGGCGGCAATGAAAAACTGTTTTTT. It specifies CASTPSGQGGNEKLFF.

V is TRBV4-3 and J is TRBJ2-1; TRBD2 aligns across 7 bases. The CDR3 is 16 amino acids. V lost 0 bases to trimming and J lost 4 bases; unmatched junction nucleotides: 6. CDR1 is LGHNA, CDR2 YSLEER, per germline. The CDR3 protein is CASSQDWASGYNEQFF. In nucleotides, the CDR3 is TGCGCCAGCAGCCAAGATTGGGCTAGCGGATACAATGAGCAGTTCTTC.

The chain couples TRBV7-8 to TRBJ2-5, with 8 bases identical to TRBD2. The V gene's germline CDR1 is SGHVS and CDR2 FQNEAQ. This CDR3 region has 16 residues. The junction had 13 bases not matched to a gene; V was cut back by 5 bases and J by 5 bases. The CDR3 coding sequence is TGTGCCAGCAGCCCCTTAAGTAGAAGCGGGAGTGAGACCCAGTACTTC. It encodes CASSPLSRSGSETQYF.

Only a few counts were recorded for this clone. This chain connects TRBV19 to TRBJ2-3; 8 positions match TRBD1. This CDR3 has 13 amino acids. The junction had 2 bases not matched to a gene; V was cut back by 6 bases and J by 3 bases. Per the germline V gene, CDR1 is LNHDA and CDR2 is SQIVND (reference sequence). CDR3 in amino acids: CASSRQGTDTQYF. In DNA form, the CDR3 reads TGTGCCAGTAGCCGACAGGGGACAGATACGCAGTATTTT.

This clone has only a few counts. The CDR3 reads CASSAVRDRATGELFF. In DNA, the CDR3 is TGTGCCAGCAGCGCGGTCCGGGACAGGGCCACCGGGGAGCTGTTTTTT. The genes are TRBV9 and TRBJ2-2, with 9 positions matching TRBD1. With 3 bases clipped from V and 4 bases from J, the junction kept 7 bases outside the gene matches. The CDR3 runs to 16 residues. Germline V gene lookup returns CDR1 SGDLS and CDR2 YYNGEE.

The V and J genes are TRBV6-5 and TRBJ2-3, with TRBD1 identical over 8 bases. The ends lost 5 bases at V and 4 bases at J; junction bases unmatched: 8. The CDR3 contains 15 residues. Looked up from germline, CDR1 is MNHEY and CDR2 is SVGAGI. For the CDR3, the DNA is TGTGCCAGCAGTGCACGCAGGGGGCGCCCAGATACGCAGTATTTT. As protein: CASSARRGRPDTQYF.

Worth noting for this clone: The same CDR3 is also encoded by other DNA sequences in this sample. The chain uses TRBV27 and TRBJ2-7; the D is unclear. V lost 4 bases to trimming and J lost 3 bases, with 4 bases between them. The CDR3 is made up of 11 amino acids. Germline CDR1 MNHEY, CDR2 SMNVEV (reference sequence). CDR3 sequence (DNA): TGTGCCAGCAGTTCCTACTACGAGCAGTACTTC. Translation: CASSSYYEQYF.

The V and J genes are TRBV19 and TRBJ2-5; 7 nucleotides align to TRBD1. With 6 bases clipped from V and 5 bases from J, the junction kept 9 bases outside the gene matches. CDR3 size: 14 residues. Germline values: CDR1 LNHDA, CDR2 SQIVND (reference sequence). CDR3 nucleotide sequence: TGTGCCAGTAGCCGGACAGGCACCGGGGAGACCCAGTACTTC. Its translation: CASSRTGTGETQYF.

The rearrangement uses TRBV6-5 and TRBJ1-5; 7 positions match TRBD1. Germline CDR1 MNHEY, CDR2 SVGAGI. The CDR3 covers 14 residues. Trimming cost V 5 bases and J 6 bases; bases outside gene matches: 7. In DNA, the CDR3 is TGTGCCAGCAGTGTCGACAGGGTAGGTCAGCCCCAGCATTTT. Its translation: CASSVDRVGQPQHF.

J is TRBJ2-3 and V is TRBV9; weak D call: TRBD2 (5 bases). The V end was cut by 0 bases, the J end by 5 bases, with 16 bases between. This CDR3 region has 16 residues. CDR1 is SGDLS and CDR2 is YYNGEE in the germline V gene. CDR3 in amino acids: CASSVAVGEVGDTQYF. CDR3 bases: TGTGCCAGCAGCGTAGCCGTGGGAGAGGTCGGAGATACGCAGTATTTT.

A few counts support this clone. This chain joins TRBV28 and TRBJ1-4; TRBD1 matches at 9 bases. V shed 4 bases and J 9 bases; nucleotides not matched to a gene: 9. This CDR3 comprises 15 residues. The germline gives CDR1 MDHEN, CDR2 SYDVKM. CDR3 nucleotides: TGTGCCAGCAGTTCCGGACAGGGGCAATTTAAAAAACTGTTTTTT. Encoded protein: CASSSGQGQFKKLFF.

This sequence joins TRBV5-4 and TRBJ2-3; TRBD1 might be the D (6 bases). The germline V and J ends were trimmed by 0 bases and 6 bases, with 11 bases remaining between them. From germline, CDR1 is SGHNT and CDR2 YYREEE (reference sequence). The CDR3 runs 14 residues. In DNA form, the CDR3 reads TGTGCCAGCAGCTTGGAGGGGGAGCGGGATACGCAGTATTTT. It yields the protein CASSLEGERDTQYF.

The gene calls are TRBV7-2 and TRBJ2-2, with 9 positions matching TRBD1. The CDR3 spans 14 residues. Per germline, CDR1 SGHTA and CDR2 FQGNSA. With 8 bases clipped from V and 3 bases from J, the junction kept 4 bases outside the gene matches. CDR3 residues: CASGRTGDTGELFF. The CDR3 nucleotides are TGTGCCAGCGGCAGGACAGGGGACACCGGGGAGCTGTTTTTT.